One sample yielded the 14 T cell receptor beta chains listed below, sequenced in a study of blood T cell repertoires in COVID-19 (TCRdb year 2020). The method was the immunoSEQ multiplex PCR assay. TCRdb limited this immuneACCESS table to in-frame rearrangements with V and J called. A share of clones is missing; checked studies link under half to unresolved V genes, and the rest is unexplained. The sample contains hundreds of thousands of clones, 82% of them found a single time. The top ten hold roughly 3.5% of the sample. The sequenced sample consisted of PBMCs or T cells enriched from blood (not recorded which). The receptors were sampled from a woman between 55 and 75 years old who had recovered from COVID-19.

The V gene is TRBV7-3, the J gene TRBJ2-3, with 13 nucleotides matching TRBD2. The trim removed 3 bases at V and 5 bases at J, leaving 8 bases unmatched. CDR3 length equals 17 residues. Germline CDR1 SGHTA, CDR2 FQGTGA. Here the CDR3 reads CASSFGLAGVRGDTQYF. DNA for the CDR3: TGTGCCAGCAGCTTTGGACTAGCGGGGGTAAGAGGAGATACGCAGTATTTT.

Comments on this clone: Other nucleotide sequences from this sample produce the same CDR3. The rearrangement links TRBV10-3 to TRBJ1-2; 8 nucleotides align to TRBD1. Germline CDR1 is ENHRY and CDR2 is SYGVKD. The trim removed 3 bases at V and 4 bases at J, leaving 1 base unmatched. The CDR3 runs to 13 residues. CDR3 amino acids: CAISETGGYGYTF. The CDR3 coding sequence is TGTGCCATCAGTGAAACAGGGGGCTATGGCTACACCTTC.

This chain links TRBV5-4 with TRBJ2-3, with TRBD2 matching over 8 bases. The trim removed 2 bases at V and 0 bases at J, leaving 5 bases unmatched. CDR3 length equals 16 residues. Germline V gene lookup returns CDR1 SGHNT and CDR2 YYREEE (reference sequence). The CDR3 here is CASSFVLAGSTDTQYF. The CDR3 DNA sequence: TGTGCCAGCAGCTTTGTATTAGCGGGGAGCACAGATACGCAGTATTTT.

This clone was picked up a small number of times. The V and J genes are TRBV4-1 and TRBJ1-2; D might be TRBD1 (6 bases). This CDR3 comprises 13 residues. CDR1 is MGHRA, CDR2 YSYEKL, per germline. Trimming took 2 bases from V and 7 from J, leaving 11 bases between them. The CDR3: CASSQTGTGGYTF. In DNA form, the CDR3 reads TGCGCCAGCAGCCAAACAGGGACGGGTGGCTACACCTTC.

There are a few counts of this clone. The chain employs TRBV28 and TRBJ2-5, with TRBD1 identical over 9 bases. CDR1 and CDR2 (germline): MDHEN, SYDVKM. There are 17 residues in the CDR3. J gave up 3 bases and V 2 bases, and 10 bases lay outside the gene matches. In nucleotides, the CDR3 is TGTGCCAGCAGTTTAGGGTGGGGACAGGGAAGGAAAGAGACCCAGTACTTC. Protein: CASSLGWGQGRKETQYF.

The chain is built from TRBV4-1 and TRBJ1-2; D is perhaps TRBD1 (6 bases). CDR1 and CDR2 from the germline V gene are MGHRA and YSYEKL. Between the trimmed V and J ends, which lost 0 bases and 4 bases, there was a span of 12 bases. This CDR3 region has 15 residues. In nucleotides, the CDR3 is TGCGCCAGCAGCCAAGATGAGGGGGTGAGCTATGGCTACACCTTC. It specifies CASSQDEGVSYGYTF.

This clone was recorded a few times. The chain links TRBV2 to TRBJ2-7; the match to TRBD1 covers 8 bases. CDR1 is SNHLY and CDR2 is FYNNEI in the germline V gene. Trimming removed 8 bases from V and 3 bases from J; junction bases left unmatched: 9. The CDR3 is 14 amino acids. The CDR3 coding sequence is TGTGCCAGCCGATTGGGACAGGCCCGCTACGAGCAGTACTTC. Translating gives CASRLGQARYEQYF.

The gene calls are TRBV6-6 and TRBJ2-2; 8 nucleotides line up with TRBD2. The CDR3 sequence is 13 residues long. V was clipped by 10 bases and J by 0 bases; unmatched bases: 1. Germline loops: CDR1 MNHNY, CDR2 SVGAGI (reference sequence). CDR3 region: CATAGANTGELFF. In nucleotides, the CDR3 is TGTGCCACAGCGGGGGCGAACACCGGGGAGCTGTTTTTT.

V gene TRBV11-2 combines with J gene TRBJ1-3, with 8 positions matching TRBD1. CDR3 length: 16 amino acids. Germline CDR1 reads SGHAT; CDR2 reads FQNNGV. Germline trimming cut 2 bases from V and 4 bases from J; bases unmatched to any gene: 7. This chain's CDR3 is CASSLSDRAIGNTIYF. The CDR3, as DNA: TGTGCCAGCAGCTTATCGGACAGGGCAATAGGAAACACCATATATTTT.

The rearrangement uses TRBV4-3 and TRBJ1-5; D may be TRBD1 (5 bases). Between the trimmed V and J ends, which lost 1 base and 7 bases, there was a span of 11 bases. The CDR3 spans 14 residues. CDR1 is LGHNA, CDR2 YSLEER, per germline. The CDR3 region is CASSQGRAGQPQHF. The CDR3 DNA reads as TGCGCCAGCAGCCAAGGCAGGGCCGGACAGCCCCAGCATTTT.

The table lists this clone with a count of one. This chain uses TRBV28 with TRBJ1-1; 7 positions agree with TRBD1. The CDR3 spans 15 residues. Germline lookup yields CDR1 MDHEN and CDR2 SYDVKM. The V and J ends lost 2 bases and 3 bases, in that order; junction bases with no gene match: 6. DNA of the CDR3: TGTGCCAGCAGTTTAGCAGGGGGTCGCGACACTGAAGCTTTCTTT. As protein: CASSLAGGRDTEAFF.

The chain employs TRBV4-3 and TRBJ2-7, with 7 bases fitting TRBD1. This CDR3 spans 14 amino acids. Germline V gives CDR1 LGHNA, CDR2 YSLEER. The junction had 4 bases not matched to a gene; V was cut back by 0 bases and J by 5 bases. The CDR3 loop is CASSQDLTGNEQYF. CDR3 sequence (DNA): TGCGCCAGCAGCCAAGATTTGACAGGGAACGAGCAGTACTTC.

V is TRBV5-1 and J is TRBJ2-5; 7 bases align to TRBD1. V dropped 2 bases and J dropped 4; count of bases not matched to a gene: 2. Germline V gives CDR1 SGHRS, CDR2 YFSETQ. The CDR3 is 13 residues long. This CDR3 reads CASSLPGGETQYF. The CDR3 nucleotides read TGCGCCAGCAGCTTACCAGGGGGAGAGACCCAGTACTTC.

The chain is built from TRBV6-5 and TRBJ1-5, with TRBD1 matching 10 bases. The CDR3 spans 14 residues. Germline V lookup: CDR1 MNHEY, CDR2 SVGAGI. V was pared by 5 bases and J by 7 bases, with 5 bases of the junction left unmatched. The CDR3 DNA sequence: TGTGCCAGCAGTCCCGGGACAGGGGACCAGCCCCAGCATTTT. It encodes CASSPGTGDQPQHF.